This TCR beta chain was captured in a study of blood T cell repertoires in COVID-19. The wider study: Sample material is recorded as cDNA or gDNA derived from T cells, B-cell-depleted T cells, or PBMCs.

Authors' analysis steps: Estimates of nucleated cell counts were drawn from the amplification of reference gene primers. Clones were read by immunoSEQ multiplex PCR, and TCRdb kept only the in-frame ones, dropping some. From that table come the V and J calls and clone size; the DNA was used to work out D and trimming. The sample records hundreds of thousands of clones, approximately 77% being singletons. V lost 3 bases and J lost 6, with 14 bases in between. The CDR3 runs 14 residues. Germline CDR1 reads SGHTA; CDR2 reads FQGNSA. Source material: peripheral blood. This chain uses TRBV7-2 with TRBJ1-1; D not resolved. The sequence came from a woman of 80 years or more with acute or convalescent COVID-19. CDR3: CASSFQATVAEAFF. CDR3 in DNA: TGTGCCAGCAGCTTTCAGGCTACGGTGGCTGAAGCTTTCTTT.